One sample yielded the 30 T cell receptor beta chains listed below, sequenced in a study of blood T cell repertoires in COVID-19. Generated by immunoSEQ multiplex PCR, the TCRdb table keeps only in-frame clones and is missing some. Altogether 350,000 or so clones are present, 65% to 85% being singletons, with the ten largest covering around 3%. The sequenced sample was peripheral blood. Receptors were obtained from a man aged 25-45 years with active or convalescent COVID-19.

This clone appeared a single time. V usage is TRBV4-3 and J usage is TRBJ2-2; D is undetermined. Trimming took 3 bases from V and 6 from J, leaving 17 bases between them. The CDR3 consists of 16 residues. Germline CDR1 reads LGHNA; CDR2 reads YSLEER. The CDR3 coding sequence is TGCGCCAGCAGCCAGTTACTCGTCATGCCACCCGGGGAGCTGTTTTTT. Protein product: CASSQLLVMPPGELFF.

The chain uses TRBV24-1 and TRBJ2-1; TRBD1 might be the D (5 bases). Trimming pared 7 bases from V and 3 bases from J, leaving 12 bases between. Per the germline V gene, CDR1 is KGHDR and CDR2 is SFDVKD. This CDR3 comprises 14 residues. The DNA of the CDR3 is TGTGCCACCAGGGGTAAGGGGTTCTACAATGAGCAGTTCTTC. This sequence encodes CATRGKGFYNEQFF.

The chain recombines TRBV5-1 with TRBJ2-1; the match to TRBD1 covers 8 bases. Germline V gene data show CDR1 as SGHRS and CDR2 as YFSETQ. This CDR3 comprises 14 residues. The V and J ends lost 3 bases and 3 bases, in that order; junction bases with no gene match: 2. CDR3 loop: CASSSTGGYNEQFF. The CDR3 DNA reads TGCGCCAGCAGCTCTACAGGGGGCTACAATGAGCAGTTCTTC.

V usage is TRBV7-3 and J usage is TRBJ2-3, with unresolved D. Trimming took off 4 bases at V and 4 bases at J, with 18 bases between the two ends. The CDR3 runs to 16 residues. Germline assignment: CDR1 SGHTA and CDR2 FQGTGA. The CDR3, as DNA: TGTGCCAGCAGCTCCCGCGGCAGTCTTGGCGCAGATACGCAGTATTTT. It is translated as CASSSRGSLGADTQYF.

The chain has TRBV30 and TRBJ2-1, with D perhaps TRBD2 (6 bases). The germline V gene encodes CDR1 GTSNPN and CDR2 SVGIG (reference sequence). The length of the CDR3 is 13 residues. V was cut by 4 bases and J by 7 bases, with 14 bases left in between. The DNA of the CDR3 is TGTGCCTGGAATCCAACTCGGGAGAATGAGCAGTTCTTC. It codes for CAWNPTRENEQFF.

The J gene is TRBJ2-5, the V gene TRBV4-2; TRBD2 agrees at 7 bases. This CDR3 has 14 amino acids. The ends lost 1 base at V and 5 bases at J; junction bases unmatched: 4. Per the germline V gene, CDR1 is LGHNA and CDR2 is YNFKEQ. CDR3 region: CASSQGGRAETQYF. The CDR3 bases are TGTGCCAGCAGCCAAGGAGGGAGGGCCGAGACCCAGTACTTC.

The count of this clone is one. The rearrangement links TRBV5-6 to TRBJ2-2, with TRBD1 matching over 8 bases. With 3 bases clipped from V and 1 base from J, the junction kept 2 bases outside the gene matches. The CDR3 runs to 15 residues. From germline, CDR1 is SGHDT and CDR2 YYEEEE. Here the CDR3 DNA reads TGTGCCAGCAGCTGGGGGACAGGGAACACCGGGGAGCTGTTTTTT. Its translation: CASSWGTGNTGELFF. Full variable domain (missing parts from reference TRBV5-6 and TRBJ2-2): DAGVTQSPTHLIKTRGQQVTLRCSPKSGHDTVSWYQQALGQGPQFIFQYYEEEERQRGNFPDRFSGHQFPNYSSELNVNALLLGDSALYLCASSWGTGNTGELFFGEGSRLTVL.

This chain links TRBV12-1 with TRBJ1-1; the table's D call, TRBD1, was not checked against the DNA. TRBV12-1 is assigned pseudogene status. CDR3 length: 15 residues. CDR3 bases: TGTGCCAGCAGCTTCCGGGACAGGGTCAGCACTGAAGCTTTCTTT. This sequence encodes CASSFRDRVSTEAFF.

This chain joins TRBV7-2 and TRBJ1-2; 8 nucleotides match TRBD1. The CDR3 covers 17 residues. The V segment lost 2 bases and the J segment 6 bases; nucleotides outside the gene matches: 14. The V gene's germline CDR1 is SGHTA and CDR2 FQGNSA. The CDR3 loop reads CASSLLGQGARGNGYTF. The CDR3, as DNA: TGTGCCAGCAGCTTATTGGGGCAGGGGGCCCGAGGAAATGGCTACACCTTC.

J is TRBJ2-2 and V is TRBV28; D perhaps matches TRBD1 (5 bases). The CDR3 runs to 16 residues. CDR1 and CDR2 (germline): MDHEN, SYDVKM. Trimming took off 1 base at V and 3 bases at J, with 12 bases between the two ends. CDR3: CASSLFHRRYTGELFF. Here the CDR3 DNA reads TGTGCCAGCAGTTTATTTCACAGGCGATACACCGGGGAGCTGTTTTTT.

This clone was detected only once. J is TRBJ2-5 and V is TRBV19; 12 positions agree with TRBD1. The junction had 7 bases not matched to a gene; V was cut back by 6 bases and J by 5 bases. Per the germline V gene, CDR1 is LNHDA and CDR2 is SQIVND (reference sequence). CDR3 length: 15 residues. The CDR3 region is CASRPGTGGWETQYF. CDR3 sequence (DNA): TGTGCCAGTAGACCAGGGACAGGGGGCTGGGAGACCCAGTACTTC.

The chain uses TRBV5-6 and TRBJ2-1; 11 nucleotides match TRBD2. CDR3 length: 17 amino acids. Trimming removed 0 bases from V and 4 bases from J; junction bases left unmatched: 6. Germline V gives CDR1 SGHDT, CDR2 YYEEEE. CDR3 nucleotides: TGTGCCAGCAGCTTGGACTCCGGGACTAGCGGTTACAATGAGCAGTTCTTC. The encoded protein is CASSLDSGTSGYNEQFF.

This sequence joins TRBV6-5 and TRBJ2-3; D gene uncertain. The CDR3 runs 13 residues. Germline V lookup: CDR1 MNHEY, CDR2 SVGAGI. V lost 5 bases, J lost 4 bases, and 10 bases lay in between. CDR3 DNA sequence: TGTGCCAGCAGTCCTCGACTCTCAGATACGCAGTATTTT. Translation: CASSPRLSDTQYF.

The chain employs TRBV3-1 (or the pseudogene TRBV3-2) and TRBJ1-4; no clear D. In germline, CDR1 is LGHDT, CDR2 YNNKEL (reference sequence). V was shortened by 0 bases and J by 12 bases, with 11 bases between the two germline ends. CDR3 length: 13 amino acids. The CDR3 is CASSQDPLRELFF. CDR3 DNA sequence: TGTGCCAGCAGCCAAGACCCTTTGCGGGAACTGTTTTTT.

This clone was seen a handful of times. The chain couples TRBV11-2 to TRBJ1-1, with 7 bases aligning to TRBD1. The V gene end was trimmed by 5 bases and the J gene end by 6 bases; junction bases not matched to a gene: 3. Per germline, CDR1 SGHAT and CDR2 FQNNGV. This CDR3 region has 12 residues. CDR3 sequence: CASSLTGAEAFF. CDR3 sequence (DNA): TGTGCCAGCAGCCTCACAGGGGCTGAAGCTTTCTTT.

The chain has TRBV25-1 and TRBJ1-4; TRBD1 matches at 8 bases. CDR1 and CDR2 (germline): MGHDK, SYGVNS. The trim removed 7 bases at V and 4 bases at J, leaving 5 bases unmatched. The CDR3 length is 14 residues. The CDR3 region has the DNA TGTGCCAGCACCGAGACAGGGGTTAATGAAAAACTGTTTTTT. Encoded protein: CASTETGVNEKLFF.

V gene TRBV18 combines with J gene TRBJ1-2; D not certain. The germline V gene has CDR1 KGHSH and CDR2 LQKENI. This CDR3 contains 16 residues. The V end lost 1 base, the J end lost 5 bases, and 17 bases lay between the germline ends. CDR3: CASSPQMAHQAYGYTF. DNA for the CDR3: TGTGCCAGCTCACCACAAATGGCTCACCAGGCGTATGGCTACACCTTC.

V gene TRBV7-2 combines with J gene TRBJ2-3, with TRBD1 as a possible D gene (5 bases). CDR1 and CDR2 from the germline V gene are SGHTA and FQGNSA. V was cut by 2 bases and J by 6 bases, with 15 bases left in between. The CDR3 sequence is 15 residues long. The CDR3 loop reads CASSLHPQGADTQYF. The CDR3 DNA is TGTGCCAGCAGCTTACACCCCCAAGGGGCGGATACGCAGTATTTT.

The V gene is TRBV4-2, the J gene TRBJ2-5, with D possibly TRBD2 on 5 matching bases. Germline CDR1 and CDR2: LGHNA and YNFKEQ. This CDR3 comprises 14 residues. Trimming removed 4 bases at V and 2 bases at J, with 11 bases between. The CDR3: CASSPRTHQETQYF. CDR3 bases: TGTGCCAGCAGCCCAAGGACTCATCAAGAGACCCAGTACTTC.

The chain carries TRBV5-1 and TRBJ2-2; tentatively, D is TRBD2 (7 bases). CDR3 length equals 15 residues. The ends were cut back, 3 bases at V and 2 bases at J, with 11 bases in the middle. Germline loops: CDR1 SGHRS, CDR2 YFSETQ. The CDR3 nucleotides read TGCGCCAGCAGCTGGGGGGGCTATAACACCGGGGAGCTGTTTTTT. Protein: CASSWGGYNTGELFF. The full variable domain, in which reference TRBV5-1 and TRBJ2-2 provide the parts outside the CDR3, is KAGVTQTPRYLIKTRGQQVTLSCSPISGHRSVSWYQQTPGQGLQFLFEYFSETQRNKGNFPGRFSGRQFSNSRSEMNVSTLELGDSALYLCASSWGGYNTGELFFGEGSRLTVL.

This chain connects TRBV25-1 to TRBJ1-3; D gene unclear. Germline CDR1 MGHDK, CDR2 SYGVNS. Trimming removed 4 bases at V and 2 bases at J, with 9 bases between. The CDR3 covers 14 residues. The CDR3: CASSVTSPGNTIYF. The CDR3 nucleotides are TGTGCCAGCAGTGTAACTTCCCCTGGAAACACCATATATTTT.

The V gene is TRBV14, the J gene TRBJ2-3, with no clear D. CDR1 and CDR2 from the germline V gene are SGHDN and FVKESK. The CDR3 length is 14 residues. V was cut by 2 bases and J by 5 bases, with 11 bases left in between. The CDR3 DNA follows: TGTGCCAGCAGCCAATATTTATTCGGAGATACGCAGTATTTT. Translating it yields CASSQYLFGDTQYF.

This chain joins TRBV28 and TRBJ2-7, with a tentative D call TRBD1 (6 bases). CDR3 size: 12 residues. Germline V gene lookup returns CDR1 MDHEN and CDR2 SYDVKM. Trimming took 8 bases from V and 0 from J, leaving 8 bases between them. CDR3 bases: TGTGCCAGCGCGGACAGCTCCTACGAGCAGTACTTC. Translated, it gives CASADSSYEQYF.

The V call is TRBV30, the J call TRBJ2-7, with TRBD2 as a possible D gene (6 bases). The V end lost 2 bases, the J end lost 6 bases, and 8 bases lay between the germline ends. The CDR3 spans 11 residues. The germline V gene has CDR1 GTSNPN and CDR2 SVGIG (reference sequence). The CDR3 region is CAWSSGGEQYF. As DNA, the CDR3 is TGTGCCTGGAGTTCCGGGGGCGAGCAGTACTTC.

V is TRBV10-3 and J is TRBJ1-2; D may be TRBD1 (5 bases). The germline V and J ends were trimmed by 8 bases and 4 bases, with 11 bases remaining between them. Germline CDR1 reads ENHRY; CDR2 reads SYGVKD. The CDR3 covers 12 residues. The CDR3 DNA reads TGTGCCATCGCGGACGGGGGCTATGGCTACACCTTC. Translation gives CAIADGGYGYTF.

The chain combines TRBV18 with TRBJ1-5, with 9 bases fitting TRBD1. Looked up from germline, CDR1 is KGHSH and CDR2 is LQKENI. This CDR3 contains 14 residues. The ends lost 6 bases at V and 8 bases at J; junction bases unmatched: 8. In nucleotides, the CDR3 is TGTGCCAGCTCCCGGACAGGGGCTCAGGAGCCCCAGCATTTT. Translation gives CASSRTGAQEPQHF.

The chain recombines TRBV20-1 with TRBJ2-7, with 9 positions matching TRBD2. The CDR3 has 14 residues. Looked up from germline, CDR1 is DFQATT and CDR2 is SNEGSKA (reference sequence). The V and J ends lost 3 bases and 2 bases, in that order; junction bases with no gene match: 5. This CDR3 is CSASAASGTYEQYF. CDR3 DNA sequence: TGCAGTGCTAGTGCGGCTAGCGGGACCTACGAGCAGTACTTC.

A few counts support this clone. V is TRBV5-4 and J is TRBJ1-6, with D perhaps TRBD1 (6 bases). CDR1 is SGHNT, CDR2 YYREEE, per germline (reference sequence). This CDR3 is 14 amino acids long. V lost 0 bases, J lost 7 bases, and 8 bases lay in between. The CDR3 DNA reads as TGTGCCAGCAGCTTGGGACAGGCCAATTCACCCCTCCACTTT. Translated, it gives CASSLGQANSPLHF.

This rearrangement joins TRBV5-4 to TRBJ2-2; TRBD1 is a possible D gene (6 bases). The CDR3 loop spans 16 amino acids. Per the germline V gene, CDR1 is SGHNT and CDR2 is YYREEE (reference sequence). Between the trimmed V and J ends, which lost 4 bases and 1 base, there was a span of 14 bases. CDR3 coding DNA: TGTGCCAGCAGCCCCCCGGACAGCCGGAACACCGGGGAGCTGTTTTTT. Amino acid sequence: CASSPPDSRNTGELFF.

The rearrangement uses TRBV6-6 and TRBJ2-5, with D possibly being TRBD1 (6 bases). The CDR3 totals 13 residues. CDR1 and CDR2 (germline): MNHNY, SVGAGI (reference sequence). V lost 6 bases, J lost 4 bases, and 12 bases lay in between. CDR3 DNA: TGTGCCAGCAGGATACAGGGCCGAGAGACCCAGTACTTC. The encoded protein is CASRIQGRETQYF.